This T cell receptor beta chain was sequenced during a study of T cell repertoires in cytomegalovirus infection (dated by TCRdb to the late 2010s). At the level of the whole study: Recently identified HLA-C-restricted CMV epitopes, whose presentation resists viral immunomodulation, were targeted by peptide stimulations together with well-studied HLA-B-restricted epitopes. Donor HLA type was relevant to the analysis, because carriage of CMV infection together with the matching HLA type was indicated by public TCR beta signatures. General conclusions and limits of the study: In both this cohort and an independent cohort of under 450 donors, the cumulative frequency of public TCR beta family members distinguished carriers of CMV infection plus the relevant HLA type. The ex vivo response was dominated by HLA-C-restricted CMV-specific TCR beta clonotypes, and the single most frequent clonotype in two of eight donors was supplied by these HLA-C-restricted clonotypes.

What the treatment or condition label conveys for this sample: in vitro stimulation with specific CMV peptide epitopes to enrich CMV-specific T cells. As concerns this clonotype: The specificity of this receptor is unknown. No per-base quality is available; no much larger clone lies one base away.

This sample was sequenced with an Illumina HiSeq 1500. TCRdb reran the public reads through fastp at Q25 and MiXCR, keeping productive beta chains. Rows with one shared CDR3 protein collapse into an entry with the most common genes and DNA. Within this sample are 75,000 to 95,000 distinct CDR3 sequences, with 45% to 50% of them counted one time only. The ten largest account for over 90% of the sample. This sample comprised CD8+ T cells from cultured PBMCs, obtained from culture after CMV antigen stimulation. The TCR was taken from a human donor in good health (CMV status not recorded). Some clones in this sample may be carry-over from other donors' samples.

The CDR3 protein is CASSNRDRASKETQYF. The nucleotide sequence is TGTGCCAGCAGCAACCGGGACAGGGCATCAAAAGAGACCCAGTACTTC. The V and J genes are TRBV7-9 and TRBJ2-5; 9 bases in the junction line up with TRBD1. The junction shows trimming of 5 bases on V and 3 bases on J, and the gene matches do not reach 10 bases of it. Counted from cysteine to phenylalanine, this CDR3 has 16 amino acids. The kept DNA is CDR3 alone, 48 bases in frame from the first base. The germline V gene (reference sequence) sets CDR1 to SEHNR and CDR2 to FQNEAQ.